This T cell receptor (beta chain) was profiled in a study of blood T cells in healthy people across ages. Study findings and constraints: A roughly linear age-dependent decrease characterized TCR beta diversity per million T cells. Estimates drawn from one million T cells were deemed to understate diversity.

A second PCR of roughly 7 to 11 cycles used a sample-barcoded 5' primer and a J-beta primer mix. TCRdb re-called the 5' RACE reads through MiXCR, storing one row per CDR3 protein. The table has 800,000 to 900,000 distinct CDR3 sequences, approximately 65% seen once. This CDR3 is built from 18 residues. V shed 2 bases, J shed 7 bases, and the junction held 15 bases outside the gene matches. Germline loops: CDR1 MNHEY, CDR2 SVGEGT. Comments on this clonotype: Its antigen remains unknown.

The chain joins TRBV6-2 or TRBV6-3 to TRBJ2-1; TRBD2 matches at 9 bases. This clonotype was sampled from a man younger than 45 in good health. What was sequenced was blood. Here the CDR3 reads CASSYAGGPSVGRNEQFF. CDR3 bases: TGTGCCAGCAGTTACGCGGGGGGGCCCTCAGTCGGCAGGAATGAGCAGTTCTTC.